The 16 T cell receptor beta chains below all came from one sample that was sequenced in a study of OX40 agonist ivuxolimab in advanced cancers. TCRdb's copy holds only in-frame clones and misses some; the assay was immunoSEQ multiplex PCR. The sample has 50,000 to 65,000 clones, 70% to 90% seen once; the top ten hold approximately 4.7%. Sequenced material: CD4+ or CD8+ T cells sorted from blood, taken in a trial of the OX40 agonist ivuxolimab. Receptors were obtained from an adult with an advanced solid tumor such as melanoma, head and neck, liver or kidney cancer.

The V gene is TRBV5-1, the J gene TRBJ2-7; 12 bases fit TRBD2. V trimming: 0 bases; J trimming: 2 bases; junction bases outside the gene matches: 3. The CDR3 is 16 residues long. Per germline, CDR1 SGHRS and CDR2 YFSETQ. The CDR3 loop is CASSLAPSGGAYEQYF. DNA of the CDR3: TGCGCCAGCAGCTTGGCCCCTAGCGGGGGGGCCTACGAGCAGTACTTC.

The rearrangement links TRBV7-9 to TRBJ2-4; 10 bases match TRBD2. The CDR3 spans 17 residues. With 6 bases clipped from V and 9 bases from J, the junction kept 17 bases outside the gene matches. Germline V CDR1 and CDR2: SEHNR, FQNEAQ (reference sequence). The CDR3 region has the DNA TGTGCCAGCAGGGCGTCCAGGACTAGCGGACCCTCGGGCATTCAGTACTTC. Translated: CASRASRTSGPSGIQYF.

The gene calls are TRBV28 and TRBJ2-4, with 7 positions matching TRBD1. This CDR3 comprises 14 residues. The ends lost 5 bases at V and 7 bases at J; junction bases unmatched: 8. The germline V gene encodes CDR1 MDHEN and CDR2 SYDVKM. The CDR3 sequence: CASSTGVPGNIQYF. CDR3 in DNA: TGTGCCAGCAGTACAGGGGTCCCGGGGAACATTCAGTACTTC.

This clone was counted once. The genes are TRBV19 and TRBJ1-1; D might be TRBD1 (5 bases). V shed 6 bases and J shed 1 base, with 12 bases lying between them. Germline V gene lookup returns CDR1 LNHDA and CDR2 SQIVND (reference sequence). The CDR3 sequence is 14 residues long. This chain's CDR3 is CASRDGAPNTEAFF. CDR3 sequence (DNA): TGTGCCAGTAGAGATGGGGCCCCGAACACTGAAGCTTTCTTT.

This sequence joins TRBV7-2 and TRBJ2-3; TRBD2 aligns across 16 bases. Germline V lookup: CDR1 SGHTA, CDR2 FQGNSA. V gave up 4 bases and J gave up 4 bases; unmatched junction bases: 8. The CDR3 is 18 residues long. CDR3 in amino acids: CASSSPGLAGGPADTQYF. The DNA for the CDR3 is TGTGCCAGCAGCTCGCCGGGACTAGCGGGGGGGCCAGCAGATACGCAGTATTTT.

The CDR3 spells CASSSLTGGLDNSPLHF. CDR3 in DNA: TGTGCCAGCAGCTCCTTAACAGGGGGCCTAGATAATTCACCCCTCCACTTT. The chain has TRBV5-6 and TRBJ1-6; 9 bases fit TRBD1. From germline, CDR1 is SGHDT and CDR2 YYEEEE. The CDR3 consists of 17 residues. The V segment lost 3 bases and the J segment 5 bases; nucleotides outside the gene matches: 9.

The genes are TRBV7-9 and TRBJ1-6; D gene unclear. The germline gives CDR1 SEHNR, CDR2 FQNEAQ (reference sequence). V dropped 3 bases and J dropped 5 bases, with 8 bases sitting between them. This CDR3 is 14 amino acids long. As DNA, the CDR3 is TGTGCCAGCAGCTTCTTACACGATAATTCACCCCTCCACTTT. Translated, it gives CASSFLHDNSPLHF.

The rearrangement joins TRBV4-3 to TRBJ1-5, with D possibly TRBD1 on 5 matching bases. The V and J ends lost 0 bases and 0 bases respectively, with 9 bases between them. Germline lookup yields CDR1 LGHNA and CDR2 YSLEER. The CDR3 length is 16 residues. DNA of the CDR3: TGCGCCAGCAGCCAAGACGCCGGGGCTAGCAATCAGCCCCAGCATTTT. As protein: CASSQDAGASNQPQHF.

The J gene is TRBJ2-7, the V gene TRBV28, with TRBD1 matching over 7 bases. The CDR3 runs 12 residues. The V gene's germline CDR1 is MDHEN and CDR2 SYDVKM. J lost 12 bases, V lost 3 bases, and 8 bases had no gene match. In nucleotides, the CDR3 is TGTGCCAGCAGTTTGACCCAGGGACAGTGGTACTTC. Amino acids: CASSLTQGQWYF.

V usage is TRBV5-1 and J usage is TRBJ1-1; D is uncertain. CDR1 and CDR2 from the germline V gene are SGHRS and YFSETQ. V gave up 0 bases and J gave up 5 bases, with 11 bases separating them. This CDR3 is built from 14 residues. CDR3 loop: CASSLDPTGTEAFF. For the CDR3, the DNA is TGCGCCAGCAGCTTGGACCCTACGGGGACTGAAGCTTTCTTT.

The chain is built from TRBV28 and TRBJ2-7, with a possible D match to TRBD1 (6 bases). With 8 bases removed from V and 2 bases from J, the gap between germline ends came to 10 bases. Germline V lookup: CDR1 MDHEN, CDR2 SYDVKM. The CDR3 totals 12 residues. DNA of the CDR3: TGTGCCAGCTTCGACAGGACCTACGAGCAGTACTTC. It specifies CASFDRTYEQYF.

The chain joins TRBV19 to TRBJ1-5; TRBD1 agrees at 8 bases. Germline assignment: CDR1 LNHDA and CDR2 SQIVND (reference sequence). The CDR3 spans 16 residues. The J segment lost 5 bases and the V segment lost 4 bases, leaving 10 bases of the junction unmatched. CDR3 protein: CASSNPAGGSHQPQHF. Written as DNA, the CDR3 is TGTGCCAGTAGTAACCCCGCAGGGGGCAGCCATCAGCCCCAGCATTTT.

The chain carries TRBV9 and TRBJ1-3, with TRBD1 matching 8 bases. The germline gives CDR1 SGDLS, CDR2 YYNGEE. This CDR3 region has 16 residues. The V gene end was trimmed by 2 bases and the J gene end by 4 bases; junction bases not matched to a gene: 8. For the CDR3, the DNA is TGTGCCAGCAGCGTCCTAGAGACAGGGGCGGGAAACACCATATATTTT. It encodes CASSVLETGAGNTIYF.

DNA for the CDR3: TGTGCCAGTAGTATCCAGGATGCGAACACCGGGGAGCTGTTTTTT. It specifies CASSIQDANTGELFF. V and J are TRBV19 and TRBJ2-2, with D uncertain. Germline values: CDR1 LNHDA, CDR2 SQIVND (reference sequence). The CDR3 length is 15 residues. V lost 3 bases to trimming and J lost 0 bases, with 8 bases between them.

The chain's CDR3 is CASSSYGLGGRGTGELFF. The CDR3 coding sequence is TGTGCCAGCAGTTCATACGGTTTAGGGGGGCGCGGCACCGGGGAGCTGTTTTTT. The J gene is TRBJ2-2, the V gene TRBV27; D is possibly TRBD1 or TRBD2 (6 bases each). Germline V gene data show CDR1 as MNHEY and CDR2 as SMNVEV (reference sequence). Deletions cut 4 bases from V and 4 bases from J, with 22 bases between. This CDR3 is 18 amino acids long.

The chain's CDR3 is CSVEGLLPGAQYF. The CDR3 bases are TGCAGCGTTGAGGGTTTGCTTCCGGGGGCCCAGTACTTC. This rearrangement joins TRBV29-1 to TRBJ2-5, with TRBD2 as a possible D gene (6 bases). Per germline, CDR1 SQVTM and CDR2 ANQGSEA. Trimming left V 3 bases short and J 9 bases short, with 17 bases between. The CDR3 is 13 amino acids.